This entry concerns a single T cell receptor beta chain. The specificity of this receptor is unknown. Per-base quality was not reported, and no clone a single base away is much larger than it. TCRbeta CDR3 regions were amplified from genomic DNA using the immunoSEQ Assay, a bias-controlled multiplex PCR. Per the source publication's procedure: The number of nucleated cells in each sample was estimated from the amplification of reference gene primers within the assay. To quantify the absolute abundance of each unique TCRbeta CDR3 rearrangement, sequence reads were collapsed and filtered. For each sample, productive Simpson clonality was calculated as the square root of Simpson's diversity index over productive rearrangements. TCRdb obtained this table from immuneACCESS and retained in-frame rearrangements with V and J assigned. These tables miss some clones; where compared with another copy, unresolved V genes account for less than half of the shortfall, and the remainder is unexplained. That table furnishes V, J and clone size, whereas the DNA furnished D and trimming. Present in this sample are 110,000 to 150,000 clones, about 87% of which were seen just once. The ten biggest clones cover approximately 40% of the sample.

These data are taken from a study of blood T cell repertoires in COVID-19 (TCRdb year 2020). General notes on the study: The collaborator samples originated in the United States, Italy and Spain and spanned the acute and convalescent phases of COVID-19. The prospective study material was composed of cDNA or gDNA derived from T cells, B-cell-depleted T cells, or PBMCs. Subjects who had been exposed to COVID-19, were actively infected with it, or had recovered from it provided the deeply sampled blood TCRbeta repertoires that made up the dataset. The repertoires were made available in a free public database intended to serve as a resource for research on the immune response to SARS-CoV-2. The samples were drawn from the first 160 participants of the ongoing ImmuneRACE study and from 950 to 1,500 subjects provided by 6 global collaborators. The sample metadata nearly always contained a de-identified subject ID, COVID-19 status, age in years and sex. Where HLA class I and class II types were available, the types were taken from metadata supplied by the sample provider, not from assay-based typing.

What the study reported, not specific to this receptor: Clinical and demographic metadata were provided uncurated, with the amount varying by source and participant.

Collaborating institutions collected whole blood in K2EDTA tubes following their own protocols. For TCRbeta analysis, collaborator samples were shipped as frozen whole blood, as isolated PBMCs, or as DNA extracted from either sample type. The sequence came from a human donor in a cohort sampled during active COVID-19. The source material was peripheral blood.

CDR3 sequence: CASSSPPGQASSYGYTF. The DNA is TGTGCCAGCAGCTCCCCCCCCGGACAGGCGTCTAGCTATGGCTACACCTTC. Here the chain combines TRBV7-3 and TRBJ1-2; 7 middle bases align to TRBD1. The germline V gene provides CDR1 SGHTA and CDR2 FQGTGA. Trimming accounts for 4 bases at V and 4 bases at J, while the number of junction bases matched to no gene is 15. There are 17 amino acids in the CDR3, from cysteine to phenylalanine inclusive. Of all the DNA, just the CDR3 is kept, 51 bases in frame from base 1. Where the CDR3 stops, the reference TRBV7-3 and TRBJ1-2 genes take over; the full variable domain is GAGVSQTPSNKVTEKGKYVELRCDPISGHTALYWYRQSLGQGPEFLIYFQGTGAADDSGLPNDRFFAVRPEGSVSTLKIQRTERGDSAVYLCASSSPPGQASSYGYTFGSGTRLTVV.